This passage covers 25 T cell receptor beta chains from one sample sequenced in a study of regulatory dendritic cells for organ transplantation (dated 2017 in TCRdb). The method behind the library was the immunoSEQ multiplex PCR assay. What TCRdb holds here is the immuneACCESS table cut down to in-frame rearrangements. Part of the clones is not present; checked against another copy, under half of the missing clones reflect an unresolved V gene, and the others are unexplained. This sample gives more than 10,000 clones in total; over 85% of them show up just once. 0.22% of the sample goes to the ten largest clones. Sorted T cell subsets were CFSE-labeled and co-cultured for about five days with allogeneic regulatory or mature dendritic cells at a 1:10 DC:T ratio. These receptors lack a known antigen. Material: naive CD8+ T cells from blood cultured with regulatory dendritic cells. The label giving this sample's cell subset or site can be read as: CD45RA+ naive T cells. The receptor source for this set is a human donor in good health.

The chain recombines TRBV7-8 with TRBJ2-7; D remains ambiguous. The CDR3 runs 13 residues. Trimming pared 3 bases from V and 3 bases from J, leaving 9 bases between. Germline CDR1 is SGHVS and CDR2 is FQNEAQ. CDR3 protein: CASSLSRNYEQYF. The DNA for the CDR3 is TGTGCCAGCAGCTTGTCCAGAAACTACGAGCAGTACTTC.

This clone was found once. The rearrangement links TRBV27 to TRBJ1-4; TRBD1 agrees at 8 bases. This CDR3 contains 14 residues. The germline CDR1 and CDR2 sequences are MNHEY and SMNVEV (reference sequence). The ends lost 5 bases at V and 8 bases at J; junction bases unmatched: 7. CDR3 bases: TGTGCCAGCAGTGACAGGGGTGAATTGGAAAAACTGTTTTTT. Amino acid sequence: CASSDRGELEKLFF.

The chain uses TRBV6-5 and TRBJ2-1; D tentatively reads TRBD1 or TRBD2 (5 bases each). Trimming shortened V by 8 bases and J by 8 bases, and 19 bases separated the two germline ends. CDR1 and CDR2 (germline): MNHEY, SVGAGI. The CDR3 totals 14 residues. The CDR3 DNA is TGTGCCAGCGGGATTCCCGGGGCCTGGGATGAGCAGTTCTTC. As protein: CASGIPGAWDEQFF.

This chain uses TRBV9 with TRBJ1-1; D perhaps matches TRBD1 (5 bases). This CDR3 region has 15 residues. Germline V gene lookup returns CDR1 SGDLS and CDR2 YYNGEE. V lost 0 bases and J 4 bases, leaving 13 bases between the germline ends. The CDR3 region has the DNA TGTGCCAGCAGCGTAGAGGGCGGGGGGTTCACTGAAGCTTTCTTT. This encodes CASSVEGGGFTEAFF.

The chain links TRBV7-9 to TRBJ2-2, with TRBD1 matching 7 bases. In germline, CDR1 is SEHNR, CDR2 FQNEAQ (reference sequence). This CDR3 region has 18 residues. The ends lost 4 bases at V and 5 bases at J; junction bases unmatched: 16. The CDR3 DNA reads TGTGCCAGCAGCTCGCCCTATCACAGGGGTTTGAGGACCGGGGAGCTGTTTTTT. It specifies CASSSPYHRGLRTGELFF.

The rearrangement links TRBV29-1 to TRBJ2-7; 7 nucleotides agree with TRBD2. The CDR3 has 15 amino acids. Germline V gene data show CDR1 as SQVTM and CDR2 as ANQGSEA. Trimming cost V 7 bases and J 0 bases; bases outside gene matches: 12. As DNA, the CDR3 is TGCAGCGCGCTAATGACTAGCTCTTCCTCCTACGAGCAGTACTTC. Protein: CSALMTSSSSYEQYF.

CDR3 in amino acids: CASSEGHSNTEAFF. In nucleotides, the CDR3 is TGTGCCAGCAGCGAGGGACACTCAAACACTGAAGCTTTCTTT. The V call is TRBV13, the J call TRBJ1-1; D perhaps matches TRBD1 (6 bases). The V end lost 5 bases, the J end lost 2 bases, and 12 bases lay between the germline ends. Looked up from germline, CDR1 is PRHDT and CDR2 is FYEKMQ (reference sequence). This CDR3 is built from 14 residues.

The chain combines TRBV5-4 with TRBJ2-3, with 8 nucleotides matching TRBD2. The ends lost 5 bases at V and 5 bases at J; junction bases unmatched: 10. The germline V gene encodes CDR1 SGHNT and CDR2 YYREEE (reference sequence). The length of the CDR3 is 15 residues. The CDR3 spells CASRLEGLGGDTQYF. DNA of the CDR3: TGTGCCAGCAGACTGGAGGGACTAGGGGGAGATACGCAGTATTTT.

The rearrangement links TRBV27 to TRBJ1-5; a possible D gene is TRBD1 (6 bases). V was shortened by 0 bases and J by 4 bases, with 13 bases between the two germline ends. Germline V gene sequence: CDR1 MNHEY, CDR2 SMNVEV (reference sequence). CDR3 length equals 16 residues. The CDR3 here is CASSLSGGELNQPQHF. In DNA, the CDR3 is TGTGCCAGCAGTTTATCGGGGGGCGAGCTGAATCAGCCCCAGCATTTT.

The V and J genes are TRBV19 and TRBJ2-1; D remains ambiguous. Germline V gene lookup returns CDR1 LNHDA and CDR2 SQIVND (reference sequence). V gave up 3 bases and J gave up 5 bases, with 17 bases separating them. CDR3 size: 16 residues. CDR3 protein: CASSISPLDSNNEQFF. The CDR3 bases are TGTGCCAGTAGTATTTCCCCCCTAGATTCCAACAATGAGCAGTTCTTC. Based on the CDR3 plus reference TRBV19 and TRBJ2-1, the full variable domain is DGGITQSPKYLFRKEGQNVTLSCEQNLNHDAMYWYRQDPGQGLRLIYYSQIVNDFQKGDIAEGYSVSREKKESFPLTVTSAQKNPTAFYLCASSISPLDSNNEQFFGPGTRLTVL.

This clone was seen a few times. V gene TRBV4-1 combines with J gene TRBJ1-1; D is perhaps TRBD1 (6 bases). Deletions cut 0 bases from V and 10 bases from J, with 12 bases between. This CDR3 contains 13 residues. CDR1 and CDR2 (germline): MGHRA, YSYEKL. CDR3 DNA sequence: TGCGCCAGCAGCCAAGATTACAGGGTCGGAGCTTTCTTT. This sequence encodes CASSQDYRVGAFF.

This clone was seen once. The genes are TRBV13 and TRBJ2-7; 7 bases line up with TRBD2. Unmatched junction bases numbered 17, after V lost 8 bases and J lost 4 bases. Germline CDR1 PRHDT, CDR2 FYEKMQ (reference sequence). There are 16 residues in the CDR3. DNA for the CDR3: TGTGCCAGCGGGACTGGACTAGAACAGCCAGTTTACGAGCAGTACTTC. Translation: CASGTGLEQPVYEQYF.

V and J are TRBV4-1 and TRBJ2-1; D possibly corresponds to TRBD2 (6 bases). The germline V gene has CDR1 MGHRA and CDR2 YSYEKL. CDR3 length equals 16 residues. V shed 4 bases and J shed 7 bases, with 20 bases lying between them. The CDR3 sequence: CASSLSGQSGSNEQFF. DNA for the CDR3: TGCGCCAGCAGCCTAAGCGGGCAGTCCGGATCGAATGAGCAGTTCTTC.

The chain couples TRBV7-9 to TRBJ2-1; 13 nucleotides align to TRBD2. V lost 5 bases and J lost 5; bases outside the gene matches: 6. The CDR3 runs to 16 residues. CDR1 SEHNR and CDR2 FQNEAQ come from the germline V gene (reference sequence). CDR3 sequence (DNA): TGTGCCAGCAGCCGCACTAGCGGGAGGGCAGACAATGAGCAGTTCTTC. It translates to CASSRTSGRADNEQFF.

In this sample, this clone turned up a few times. This chain links TRBV30 with TRBJ1-5; D gene uncertain. Deletions cut 1 base from V and 2 bases from J, with 6 bases between. Germline lookup yields CDR1 GTSNPN and CDR2 SVGIG (reference sequence). This CDR3 has 13 amino acids. The CDR3 coding sequence is TGTGCCTGGAGTGAGGGTGGCAATCAGCCCCAGCATTTT. Encoded protein: CAWSEGGNQPQHF. Together with reference TRBV30 and TRBJ1-5, the CDR3 gives the full variable domain: SQTIHQWPATLVQPVGSPLSLECTVEGTSNPNLYWYRQAAGRGLQLLFYSVGIGQISSEVPQNLSASRPQDRQFILSSKKLLLSDSGFYLCAWSEGGNQPQHFGDGTRLSIL.

The chain couples TRBV18 to TRBJ1-4; D is undetermined. Germline V gene sequence: CDR1 KGHSH, CDR2 LQKENI. The CDR3 runs to 15 residues. V lost 3 bases and J 0 bases, leaving 8 bases between the germline ends. CDR3 amino acids: CASSPEVATNEKLFF. In DNA form, the CDR3 reads TGTGCCAGCTCACCTGAGGTTGCAACTAATGAAAAACTGTTTTTT.

The V and J genes are TRBV27 and TRBJ2-5; possibly TRBD2 for D (5 bases). CDR3 length: 14 residues. Trimming shortened V by 6 bases and J by 2 bases, and 13 bases separated the two germline ends. Germline V gives CDR1 MNHEY, CDR2 SMNVEV (reference sequence). CDR3 residues: CASRITWTQETQYF. In nucleotides, the CDR3 is TGTGCCAGCAGAATTACTTGGACTCAAGAGACCCAGTACTTC.

In this sample, this clone turned up a few times. The chain recombines TRBV18 with TRBJ2-7; D possibly matches TRBD1 or TRBD2 (6 bases each). The ends were cut back, 3 bases at V and 4 bases at J, with 16 bases in the middle. There are 15 residues in the CDR3. Germline V lookup: CDR1 KGHSH, CDR2 LQKENI. CDR3 nucleotide sequence: TGTGCCAGCTCACCTCAGGGGACGGAGGGATACGAGCAGTACTTC. It codes for CASSPQGTEGYEQYF.

The genes are TRBV4-3 and TRBJ1-1; no definite D call. The germline CDR1 and CDR2 sequences are LGHNA and YSLEER. The CDR3 is 15 amino acids. Trimming left V 1 base short and J 1 base short, with 10 bases between. The CDR3 here is CASSQAARGNTEAFF. CDR3 in DNA: TGCGCCAGCAGCCAAGCTGCACGCGGGAACACTGAAGCTTTCTTT.

The chain links TRBV21-1 to TRBJ1-5; the D call of TRBD1 is as the table states it, not checked on the DNA. TRBV21-1 is a pseudogene segment. The CDR3 is 15 amino acids. In DNA, the CDR3 is TGTGCCAGCAGCAGAACAGGGTTGCGCTTTCAGCCCCAGCATTTT. It translates to CASSRTGLRFQPQHF.

The chain couples TRBV29-1 to TRBJ2-7; possible D gene TRBD1, 6 bases. CDR3 size: 12 residues. Trimming shortened V by 7 bases and J by 6 bases, and 16 bases separated the two germline ends. CDR1 SQVTM and CDR2 ANQGSEA come from the germline V gene. CDR3 in DNA: TGCAGCGGTGGTCGAGCAGGGGCCGAGCAGTACTTC. Translated: CSGGRAGAEQYF.

The chain has TRBV28 and TRBJ1-6; D gene ambiguous. This CDR3 has 12 amino acids. Germline CDR1 MDHEN, CDR2 SYDVKM. V was shortened by 1 base and J by 11 bases, with 6 bases between the two germline ends. CDR3 protein: CASSLSFPPLHF. The CDR3 DNA is TGTGCCAGCAGTTTATCATTCCCACCCCTCCACTTT.

The chain is built from TRBV4-3 and TRBJ2-3; the match to TRBD2 covers 8 bases. Germline V gives CDR1 LGHNA, CDR2 YSLEER. This CDR3 is 15 amino acids long. The V segment lost 2 bases and the J segment 3 bases; nucleotides outside the gene matches: 4. The CDR3 reads CASSQRSGRTDTQYF. The DNA for the CDR3 is TGCGCCAGCAGCCAACGGAGCGGGAGAACAGATACGCAGTATTTT.

Regarding this clone: The limits of the CDR3 on the DNA are not certain, so only TCRdb's listed CDR3 is given. The chain is built from TRBV21-1 and TRBJ2-7. TRBV21-1 is a documented pseudogene. The CDR3 is made up of 18 amino acids, end residues included. The CDR3 here is CASSSYGCLRPVSYEQYF.

This chain joins TRBV25-1 and TRBJ2-7; D is possibly TRBD1 (6 bases). CDR3 length: 13 amino acids. Germline V gene lookup returns CDR1 MGHDK and CDR2 SYGVNS. With 4 bases removed from V and 3 bases from J, the gap between germline ends came to 10 bases. The CDR3 loop reads CASSGWTDYEQYF. The DNA of the CDR3 is TGTGCCAGCAGTGGATGGACAGACTACGAGCAGTACTTC.